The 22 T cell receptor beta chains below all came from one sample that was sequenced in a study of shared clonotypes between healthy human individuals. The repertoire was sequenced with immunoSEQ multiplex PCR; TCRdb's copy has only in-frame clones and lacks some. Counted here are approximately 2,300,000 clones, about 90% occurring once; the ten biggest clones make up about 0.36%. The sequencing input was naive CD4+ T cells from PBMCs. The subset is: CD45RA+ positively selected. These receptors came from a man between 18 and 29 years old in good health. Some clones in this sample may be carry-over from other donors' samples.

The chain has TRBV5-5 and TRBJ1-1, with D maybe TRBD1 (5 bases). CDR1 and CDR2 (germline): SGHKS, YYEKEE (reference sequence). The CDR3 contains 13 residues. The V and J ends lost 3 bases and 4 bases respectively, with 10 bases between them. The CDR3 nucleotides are TGTGCCAGCAGCTGGGGGAGGGGCACTGAAGCTTTCTTT. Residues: CASSWGRGTEAFF.

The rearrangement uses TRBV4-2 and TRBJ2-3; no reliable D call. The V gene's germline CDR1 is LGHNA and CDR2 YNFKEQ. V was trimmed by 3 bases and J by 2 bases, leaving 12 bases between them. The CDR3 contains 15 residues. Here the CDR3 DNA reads TGTGCCAGCAGCCACTCCGCCCGCTCCACAGATACGCAGTATTTT. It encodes CASSHSARSTDTQYF.

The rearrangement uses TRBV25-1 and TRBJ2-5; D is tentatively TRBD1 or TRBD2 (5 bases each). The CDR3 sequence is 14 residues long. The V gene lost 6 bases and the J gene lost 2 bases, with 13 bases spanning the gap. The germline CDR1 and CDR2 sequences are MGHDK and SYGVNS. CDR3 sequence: CASSYGARQETQYF. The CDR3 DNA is TGTGCCAGCAGCTACGGGGCGCGACAAGAGACCCAGTACTTC.

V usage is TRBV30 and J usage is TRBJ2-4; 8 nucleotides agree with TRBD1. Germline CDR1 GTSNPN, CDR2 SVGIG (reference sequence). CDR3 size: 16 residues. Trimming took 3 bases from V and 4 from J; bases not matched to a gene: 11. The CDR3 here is CAWRDRVVGAKNIQYF. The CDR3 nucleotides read TGTGCCTGGAGGGACAGGGTGGTGGGGGCTAAAAACATTCAGTACTTC.

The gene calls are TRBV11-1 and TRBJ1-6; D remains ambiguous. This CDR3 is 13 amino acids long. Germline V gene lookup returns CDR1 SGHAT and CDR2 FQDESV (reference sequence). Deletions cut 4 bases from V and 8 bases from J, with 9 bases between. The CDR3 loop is CASSSLMDSPLHF. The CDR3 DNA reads TGTGCCAGCAGCTCCTTAATGGATTCACCCCTCCACTTT.

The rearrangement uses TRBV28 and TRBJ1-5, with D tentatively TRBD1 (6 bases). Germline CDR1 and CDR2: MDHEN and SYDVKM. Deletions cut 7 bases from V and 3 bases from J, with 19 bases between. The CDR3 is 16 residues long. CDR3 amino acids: CASIQMGQMNNQPQHF. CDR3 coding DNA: TGTGCCAGCATTCAGATGGGACAAATGAACAATCAGCCCCAGCATTTT. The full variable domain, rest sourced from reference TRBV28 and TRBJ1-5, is DVKVTQSSRYLVKRTGEKVFLECVQDMDHENMFWYRQDPGLGLRLIYFSYDVKMKEKGDIPEGYSVSREKKERFSLILESASTNQTSMYLCASIQMGQMNNQPQHFGDGTRLSIL.

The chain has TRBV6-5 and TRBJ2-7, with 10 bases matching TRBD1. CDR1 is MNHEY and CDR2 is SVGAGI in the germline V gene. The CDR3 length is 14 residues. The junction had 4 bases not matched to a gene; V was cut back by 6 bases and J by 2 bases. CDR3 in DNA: TGTGCCAGCAGGAGACAGGGGGCCGCCTACGAGCAGTACTTC. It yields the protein CASRRQGAAYEQYF.

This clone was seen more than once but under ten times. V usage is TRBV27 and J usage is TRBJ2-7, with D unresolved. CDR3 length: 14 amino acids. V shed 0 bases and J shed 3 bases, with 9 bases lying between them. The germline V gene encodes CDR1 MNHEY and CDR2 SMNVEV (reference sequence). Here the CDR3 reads CASSLSYGIYEQYF. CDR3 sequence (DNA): TGTGCCAGCAGTTTATCGTACGGTATCTACGAGCAGTACTTC.

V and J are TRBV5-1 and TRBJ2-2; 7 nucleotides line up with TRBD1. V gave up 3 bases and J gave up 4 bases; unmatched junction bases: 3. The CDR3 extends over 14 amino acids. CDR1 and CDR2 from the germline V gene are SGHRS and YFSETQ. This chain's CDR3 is CASSYAGGTGELFF. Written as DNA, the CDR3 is TGCGCCAGCAGCTATGCAGGGGGCACCGGGGAGCTGTTTTTT.

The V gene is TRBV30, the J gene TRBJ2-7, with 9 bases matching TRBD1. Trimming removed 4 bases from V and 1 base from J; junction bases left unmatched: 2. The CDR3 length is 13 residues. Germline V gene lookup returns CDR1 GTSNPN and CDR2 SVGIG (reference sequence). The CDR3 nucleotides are TGTGCCTGGAAAGGGACAGGGTCCTACGAGCAGTACTTC. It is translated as CAWKGTGSYEQYF.

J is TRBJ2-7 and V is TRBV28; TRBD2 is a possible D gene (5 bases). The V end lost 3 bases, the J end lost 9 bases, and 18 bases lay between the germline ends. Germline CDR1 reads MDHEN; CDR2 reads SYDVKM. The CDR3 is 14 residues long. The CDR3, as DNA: TGTGCCAGCAGTTTTAGCGCGGGCCCTACGGGGCAGTACTTC. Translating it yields CASSFSAGPTGQYF.

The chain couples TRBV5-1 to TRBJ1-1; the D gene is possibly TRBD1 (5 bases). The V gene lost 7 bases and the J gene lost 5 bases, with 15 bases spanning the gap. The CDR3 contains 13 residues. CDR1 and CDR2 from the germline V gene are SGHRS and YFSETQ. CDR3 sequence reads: CASAIGVGTEAFF. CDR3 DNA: TGCGCCAGCGCGATAGGGGTTGGGACTGAAGCTTTCTTT.

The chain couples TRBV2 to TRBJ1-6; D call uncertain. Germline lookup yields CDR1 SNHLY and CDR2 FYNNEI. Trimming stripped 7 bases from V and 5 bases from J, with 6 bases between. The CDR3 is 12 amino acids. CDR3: CASNQDNSPLHF. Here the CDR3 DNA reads TGTGCCAGCAACCAAGATAATTCACCCCTCCACTTT.

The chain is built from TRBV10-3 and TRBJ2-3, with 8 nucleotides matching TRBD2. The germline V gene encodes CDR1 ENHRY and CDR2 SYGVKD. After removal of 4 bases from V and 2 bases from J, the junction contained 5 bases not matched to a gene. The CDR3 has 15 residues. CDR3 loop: CAISVTSGYTDTQYF. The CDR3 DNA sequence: TGTGCCATCAGTGTAACTAGCGGATACACAGATACGCAGTATTTT.

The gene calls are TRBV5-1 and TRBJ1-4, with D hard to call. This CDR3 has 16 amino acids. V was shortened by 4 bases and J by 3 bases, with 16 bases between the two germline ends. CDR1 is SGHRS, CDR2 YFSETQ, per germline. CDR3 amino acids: CASSPKPFEANEKLFF. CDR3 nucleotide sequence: TGCGCCAGCAGCCCCAAACCCTTCGAGGCTAATGAAAAACTGTTTTTT.

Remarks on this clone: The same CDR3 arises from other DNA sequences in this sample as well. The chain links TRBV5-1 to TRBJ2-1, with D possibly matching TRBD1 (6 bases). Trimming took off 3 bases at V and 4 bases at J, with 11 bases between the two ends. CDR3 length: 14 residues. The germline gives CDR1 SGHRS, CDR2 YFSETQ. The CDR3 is CASSSGTPYNEQFF. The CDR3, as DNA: TGCGCCAGCAGCTCTGGGACACCATACAATGAGCAGTTCTTC.

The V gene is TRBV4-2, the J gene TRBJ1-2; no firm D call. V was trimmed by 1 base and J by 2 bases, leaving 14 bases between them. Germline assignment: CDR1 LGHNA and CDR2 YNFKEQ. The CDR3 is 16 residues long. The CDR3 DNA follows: TGTGCCAGCAGCCAAGTGGATAACCGGGGAAACTATGGCTACACCTTC. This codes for CASSQVDNRGNYGYTF.

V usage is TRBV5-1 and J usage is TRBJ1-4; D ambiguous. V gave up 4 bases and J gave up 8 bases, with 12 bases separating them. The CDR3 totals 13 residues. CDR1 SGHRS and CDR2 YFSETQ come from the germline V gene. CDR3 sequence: CASSLPDQEKLFF. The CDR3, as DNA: TGCGCCAGCAGCCTACCAGATCAGGAAAAACTGTTTTTT. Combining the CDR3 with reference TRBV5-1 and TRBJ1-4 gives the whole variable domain KAGVTQTPRYLIKTRGQQVTLSCSPISGHRSVSWYQQTPGQGLQFLFEYFSETQRNKGNFPGRFSGRQFSNSRSEMNVSTLELGDSALYLCASSLPDQEKLFFGSGTQLSVL.

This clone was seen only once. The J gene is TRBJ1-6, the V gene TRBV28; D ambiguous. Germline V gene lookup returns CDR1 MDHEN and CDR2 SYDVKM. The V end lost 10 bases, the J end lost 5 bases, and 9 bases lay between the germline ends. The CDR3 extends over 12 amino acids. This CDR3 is CATKQNNSPLHF. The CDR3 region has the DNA TGTGCCACAAAGCAGAATAATTCACCCCTCCACTTT.

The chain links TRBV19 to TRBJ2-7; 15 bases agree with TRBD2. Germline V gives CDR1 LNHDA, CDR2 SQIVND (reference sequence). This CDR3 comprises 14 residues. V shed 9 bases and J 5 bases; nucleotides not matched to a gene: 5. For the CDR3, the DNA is TGTGCCAGCCGGACTAGCGGGAGGGCGGACGAGCAGTACTTC. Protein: CASRTSGRADEQYF.

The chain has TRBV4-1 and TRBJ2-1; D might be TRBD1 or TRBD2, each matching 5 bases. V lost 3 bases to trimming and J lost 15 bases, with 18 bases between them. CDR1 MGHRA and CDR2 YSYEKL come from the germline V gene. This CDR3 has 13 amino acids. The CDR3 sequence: CASSQLPGPPAFF. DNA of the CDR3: TGCGCCAGCAGCCAGCTCCCGGGACCCCCCGCGTTCTTC.

The CDR3 DNA is TGCGCCAGCAGCTTGGCACTAGCGGGAGGGAAAGAGACCCAGTACTTC. Its translation is CASSLALAGGKETQYF. The rearrangement joins TRBV5-1 to TRBJ2-5, with TRBD2 matching 13 bases. CDR1 and CDR2 from the germline V gene are SGHRS and YFSETQ. This CDR3 is 16 amino acids long. The junction had 2 bases not matched to a gene; V was cut back by 0 bases and J by 3 bases.